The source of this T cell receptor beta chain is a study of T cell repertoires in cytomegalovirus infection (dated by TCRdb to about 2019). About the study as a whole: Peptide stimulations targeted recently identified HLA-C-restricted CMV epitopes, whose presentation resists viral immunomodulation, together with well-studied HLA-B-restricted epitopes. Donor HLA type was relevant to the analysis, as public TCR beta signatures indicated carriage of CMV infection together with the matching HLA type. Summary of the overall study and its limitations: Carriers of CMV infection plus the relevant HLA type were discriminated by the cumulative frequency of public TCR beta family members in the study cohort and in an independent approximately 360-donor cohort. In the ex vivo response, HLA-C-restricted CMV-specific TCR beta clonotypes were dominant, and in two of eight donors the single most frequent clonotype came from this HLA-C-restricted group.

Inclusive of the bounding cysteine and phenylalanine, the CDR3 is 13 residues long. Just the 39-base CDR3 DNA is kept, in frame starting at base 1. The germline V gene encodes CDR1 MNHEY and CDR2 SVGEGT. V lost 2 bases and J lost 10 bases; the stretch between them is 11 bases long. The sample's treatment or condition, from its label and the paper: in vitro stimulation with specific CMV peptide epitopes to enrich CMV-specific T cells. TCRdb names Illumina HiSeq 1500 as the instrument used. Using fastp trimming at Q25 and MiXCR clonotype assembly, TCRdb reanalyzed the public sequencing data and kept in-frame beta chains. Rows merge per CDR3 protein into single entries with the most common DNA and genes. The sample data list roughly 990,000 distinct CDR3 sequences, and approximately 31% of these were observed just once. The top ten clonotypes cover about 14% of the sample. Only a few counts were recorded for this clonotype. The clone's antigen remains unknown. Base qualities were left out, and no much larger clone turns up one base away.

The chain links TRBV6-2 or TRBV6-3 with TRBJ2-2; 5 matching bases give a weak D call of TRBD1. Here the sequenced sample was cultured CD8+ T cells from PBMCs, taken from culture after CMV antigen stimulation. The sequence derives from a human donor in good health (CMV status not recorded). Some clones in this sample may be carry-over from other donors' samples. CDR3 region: CASSYGDSLELFF. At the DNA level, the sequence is TGTGCCAGCAGTTACGGAGACAGCCTGGAGCTGTTTTTT.